These 5 T cell receptor beta chains came from one sample sequenced in a study of T cell responses to AZD1222 COVID-19 vaccine. Sequencing was performed with immunoSEQ multiplex PCR; in TCRdb, only in-frame clones are kept and a portion is missing. Of 130,000 to 150,000 clones in the sample, roughly nine tenths were seen once. The source was peripheral blood, collected on day 0 of AZD1222 vaccination. Receptors were obtained from an adult in good health.

The chain couples TRBV11-2 to TRBJ1-1; possibly TRBD1 for D (6 bases). Germline CDR1 is SGHAT and CDR2 is FQNNGV. This CDR3 spans 15 amino acids. Trimming cost V 5 bases and J 5 bases, with 18 bases left between them. CDR3 loop: CASSPRSGVKTEAFF. The CDR3 bases are TGTGCCAGCAGCCCCCGCTCAGGGGTTAAAACTGAAGCTTTCTTT. Drawing the rest from reference TRBV11-2 and TRBJ1-1, the complete variable domain is EAGVAQSPRYKIIEKRQSVAFWCNPISGHATLYWYQQILGQGPKLLIQFQNNGVVDDSQLPKDRFSAERLKGVDSTLKIQPAKLEDSAVYLCASSPRSGVKTEAFFGQGTRLTVV.

The chain joins TRBV3-1 (or the pseudogene TRBV3-2) to TRBJ1-3; D not certain. The CDR3 length is 16 residues. Germline lookup yields CDR1 LGHDT and CDR2 YNNKEL (reference sequence). Trimming removed 2 bases from V and 2 bases from J, with 13 bases in between. As DNA, the CDR3 is TGTGCCAGCAGCCAATTCGTCCTTGGCGCTGGAAACACCATATATTTT. It is translated as CASSQFVLGAGNTIYF.

The genes are TRBV5-4 and TRBJ2-5; the match to TRBD1 covers 8 bases. Germline lookup yields CDR1 SGHNT and CDR2 YYREEE (reference sequence). The CDR3 loop spans 14 amino acids. The junction had 2 bases not matched to a gene; V was cut back by 0 bases and J by 4 bases. CDR3 nucleotides: TGTGCCAGCAGCTTGGGACAGGGGTTAGAGACCCAGTACTTC. This gives the protein CASSLGQGLETQYF.

This clone was found once. The genes are TRBV28 and TRBJ2-1; 16 nucleotides match TRBD2. The V segment lost 3 bases and the J segment 4 bases; nucleotides outside the gene matches: 6. CDR3 length: 18 amino acids. Germline CDR1 is MDHEN and CDR2 is SYDVKM. CDR3 region: CASSLLGLAGGGYNEQFF. The DNA of the CDR3 is TGTGCCAGCAGTTTGTTGGGACTAGCGGGAGGGGGGTACAATGAGCAGTTCTTC.

CDR3 sequence: CASSYGTVGNTIYF. DNA of the CDR3: TGTGCCAGCAGCTACGGGACAGTCGGAAACACCATATATTTT. The chain couples TRBV7-9 to TRBJ1-3, with 7 bases identical to TRBD1. The ends lost 4 bases at V and 4 bases at J; junction bases unmatched: 4. Germline CDR1 and CDR2: SEHNR and FQNEAQ (reference sequence). The CDR3 has 14 residues. Drawing the rest from reference TRBV7-9 and TRBJ1-3, the complete variable domain is DTGVSQNPRHKITKRGQNVTFRCDPISEHNRLYWYRQTLGQGPEFLTYFQNEAQLEKSRLLSDRFSAERPKGSFSTLEIQRTEQGDSAMYLCASSYGTVGNTIYFGEGSWLTVV.